This passage covers 28 T cell receptor beta chains from one sample sequenced in a study of identical twins (dated by TCRdb to the mid-2010s). Library preparation employed 5' RACE. Sequencing took place on an Illumina HiSeq 2000. TCRdb itself trimmed the public reads at Q25 with fastp, ran MiXCR and retained productive beta chains. Every entry covers one CDR3 protein and lists the most common genes and DNA from its rows. This sample has about 460,000 distinct CDR3 sequences in its table, and 14% of those were observed once. Roughly 0.56% of the sample is taken by the ten largest. The same sample was also studied in work on yellow fever vaccine responses in identical twins.

What was sequenced was CD4+ T cells sorted from blood. The receptors were gathered from a young woman in good health.

J is TRBJ2-1 and V is TRBV6-1, with 12 bases matching TRBD1. Losses at the gene ends were 7 bases for V and 7 bases for J; bases not matched to a gene: 5. Germline-derived CDR1 and CDR2 are MNHNS and SASEGT. The CDR3 sequence is 14 residues long. CDR3 in amino acids: CASNLGQGANEQFF. The CDR3 coding sequence is TGTGCCAGCAACTTGGGACAGGGGGCGAATGAGCAGTTCTTC.

This clonotype was counted a few times. The chain links TRBV29-1 to TRBJ1-4; a weak D match, TRBD1 (5 bases). V was shortened by 6 bases and J by 6 bases, with 14 bases between the two germline ends. Germline V gene data show CDR1 as SQVTM and CDR2 as ANQGSEA. The CDR3 length is 13 residues. The CDR3 DNA is TGCAGCGTGGACTCAGGGACCGATGAAAAACTGTTTTTT. It codes for CSVDSGTDEKLFF.

At least ten counts were recorded for this clonotype. The chain uses TRBV29-1 and TRBJ2-3; 8 bases are a match to TRBD2. The germline CDR1 and CDR2 sequences are SQVTM and ANQGSEA. Trimming cost V 6 bases and J 2 bases; bases outside gene matches: 7. The CDR3 totals 14 residues. The CDR3 loop reads CSVGAGAVTDTQYF. The CDR3 DNA reads as TGCAGCGTAGGAGCGGGAGCGGTCACAGATACGCAGTATTTT.

This clonotype was seen only a few times. The chain recombines TRBV11-2 with TRBJ2-2, with D possibly being TRBD1 (6 bases). Looked up from germline, CDR1 is SGHAT and CDR2 is FQNNGV. V was clipped by 4 bases and J by 5 bases, with 14 bases between them. This CDR3 comprises 15 residues. CDR3 region: CASSSKQGATGELFF. DNA for the CDR3: TGTGCCAGCAGCTCAAAACAGGGAGCTACCGGGGAGCTGTTTTTT.

This clonotype has ten or more counts. In DNA, the CDR3 is TGTGCCAGCAGCCGACGGGTCTCGGGAGGGGAGACCCAGTACTTC. It yields the protein CASSRRVSGGETQYF. The J gene is TRBJ2-5, the V gene TRBV6-1; 8 bases fit TRBD2. CDR1 and CDR2 (germline): MNHNS, SASEGT. The CDR3 consists of 15 residues. Trimming at V came to 6 bases and at J to 5 bases, leaving 11 bases not matched to a gene.

V gene TRBV2 combines with J gene TRBJ1-4, with no clear D. Looked up from germline, CDR1 is SNHLY and CDR2 is FYNNEI. The CDR3 runs to 13 residues. Trimming stripped 11 bases from V and 3 bases from J, with 13 bases between. Here the CDR3 DNA reads TGTGCCGGAAAAGAGGGAGCTAATGAAAAACTGTTTTTT. Its protein is CAGKEGANEKLFF.

The chain employs TRBV7-9 and TRBJ1-2; D gene unclear. The germline V gene has CDR1 SEHNR and CDR2 FQNEAQ (reference sequence). V lost 10 bases and J 4 bases, leaving 16 bases between the germline ends. This CDR3 comprises 13 residues. The CDR3 protein is CAIRLGEVYGYTF. The CDR3 nucleotides are TGTGCCATCCGGCTCGGGGAGGTCTATGGCTACACCTTC.

This clonotype was seen a few times. This chain links TRBV5-1 with TRBJ2-2, with 9 nucleotides matching TRBD1. The V segment lost 3 bases and the J segment 0 bases; nucleotides outside the gene matches: 3. The CDR3 is 16 amino acids. The germline gives CDR1 SGHRS, CDR2 YFSETQ. CDR3 residues: CASSWTGDTNTGELFF. In nucleotides, the CDR3 is TGCGCCAGCAGCTGGACAGGGGACACGAACACCGGGGAGCTGTTTTTT.

This clonotype was seen many times. The V gene is TRBV12-3 or TRBV12-4, the J gene TRBJ2-2; perhaps TRBD2 as D (5 bases). The CDR3 covers 15 residues. V shed 2 bases and J shed 5 bases, with 12 bases lying between them. For the CDR3, the DNA is TGTGCCAGCAGTTTACGGGGTGCCGGGACCGGGGAGCTGTTTTTT. Residues: CASSLRGAGTGELFF.

The CDR3 loop is CASILTGETGELFF. The CDR3 bases are TGTGCCAGCATCTTGACAGGGGAAACCGGGGAGCTGTTTTTT. The J gene is TRBJ2-2, the V gene TRBV7-9; TRBD1 matches at 8 bases. Germline V gene lookup returns CDR1 SEHNR and CDR2 FQNEAQ (reference sequence). This CDR3 comprises 14 residues. Trimming took 7 bases from V and 5 from J; bases not matched to a gene: 6. The full variable domain, in which reference TRBV7-9 and TRBJ2-2 provide the parts outside the CDR3, is DTGVSQNPRHKITKRGQNVTFRCDPISEHNRLYWYRQTLGQGPEFLTYFQNEAQLEKSRLLSDRFSAERPKGSFSTLEIQRTEQGDSAMYLCASILTGETGELFFGEGSRLTVL.

The chain recombines TRBV3-1 with TRBJ2-1; the D gene is possibly TRBD2 (6 bases). Trimming removed 5 bases at V and 15 bases at J, with 17 bases between. This CDR3 contains 12 residues. Germline CDR1 is LGHDT and CDR2 is YNNKEL (reference sequence). The DNA for the CDR3 is TGTGCCAGCAGCAACCTGATGCGGGGCAGGTTCTTC. Its protein is CASSNLMRGRFF.

This clonotype has a handful of counts. The chain links TRBV5-1 to TRBJ2-5; 8 positions match TRBD2. V lost 0 bases, J lost 5 bases, and 6 bases stayed unmatched. The CDR3 contains 15 residues. Germline assignment: CDR1 SGHRS and CDR2 YFSETQ. The CDR3 coding sequence is TGCGCCAGCAGCTTGGCCTCGGCTAGCGGGGAGACCCAGTACTTC. Translating gives CASSLASASGETQYF.

This clonotype was observed a handful of times. The chain recombines TRBV7-2 with TRBJ2-3, with no clear D. Trimming left V 4 bases short and J 0 bases short, with 8 bases between. The CDR3 sequence is 14 residues long. Germline-derived CDR1 and CDR2 are SGHTA and FQGNSA. In DNA, the CDR3 is TGTGCCAGCAGCTCAGTTTCTAGCACAGATACGCAGTATTTT. Encoded protein: CASSSVSSTDTQYF. The whole variable domain, filled in from reference TRBV7-2 and TRBJ2-3, reads GAGVSQSPSNKVTEKGKDVELRCDPISGHTALYWYRQSLGQGLEFLIYFQGNSAPDKSGLPSDRFSAERTGGSVSTLTIQRTQQEDSAVYLCASSSVSSTDTQYFGPGTRLTVL.

This clonotype was seen only a few times. The rearrangement links TRBV3-1 to TRBJ2-1, with no clear D. The germline V and J ends were trimmed by 0 bases and 5 bases, with 20 bases remaining between them. Germline-derived CDR1 and CDR2 are LGHDT and YNNKEL (reference sequence). This CDR3 is 18 amino acids long. The CDR3 region has the DNA TGTGCCAGCAGCCAAGAATCCCCGACACGACGGCTCAACAATGAGCAGTTCTTC. It specifies CASSQESPTRRLNNEQFF.

The sample holds many counts of this clonotype. V is TRBV28 and J is TRBJ2-1, with D unresolved. Germline loops: CDR1 MDHEN, CDR2 SYDVKM. Trimming shortened V by 2 bases and J by 6 bases, and 11 bases separated the two germline ends. The CDR3 runs 14 residues. The CDR3 nucleotides are TGTGCCAGCAGTTTACTAAGACAAAGCAATGAGCAGTTCTTC. As protein: CASSLLRQSNEQFF.

This clonotype was counted only a few times. The V call is TRBV4-2, the J call TRBJ1-1, with TRBD1 identical over 7 bases. Trimming took 1 base from V and 7 from J; bases not matched to a gene: 3. The germline V gene encodes CDR1 LGHNA and CDR2 YNFKEQ. This CDR3 region has 13 residues. CDR3 loop: CASSQAGQLEAFF. CDR3 coding DNA: TGTGCCAGCAGCCAAGCGGGACAGCTTGAAGCTTTCTTT.

This clonotype was seen more than once but under ten times. The chain couples TRBV2 to TRBJ2-7, with D possibly TRBD2 on 5 matching bases. This CDR3 region has 15 residues. Germline V gives CDR1 SNHLY, CDR2 FYNNEI. Deletions cut 2 bases from V and 9 bases from J, with 20 bases between. Here the CDR3 DNA reads TGTGCCAGCAGTGAATACCGGGGAAACCCTACCGGGCAGTACTTC. Translated: CASSEYRGNPTGQYF.

This clonotype was counted a few times. This chain joins TRBV5-1 and TRBJ2-1, with D perhaps given as TRBD1 or TRBD2 (5 bases each). The V gene lost 3 bases and the J gene lost 5 bases, with 18 bases spanning the gap. This CDR3 comprises 16 residues. The V gene's germline CDR1 is SGHRS and CDR2 YFSETQ. CDR3 in DNA: TGCGCCAGCAGCTCAAATCCGGGACGTAACGACAATGAGCAGTTCTTC. The encoded protein is CASSSNPGRNDNEQFF.

A few counts support this clonotype. This chain connects TRBV20-1 to TRBJ1-6; the match to TRBD1 covers 8 bases. In germline, CDR1 is DFQATT, CDR2 SNEGSKA (reference sequence). This CDR3 has 13 amino acids. J lost 5 bases, V lost 7 bases, and 4 bases had no gene match. The CDR3 region is CSVLDRDNSPLHF. The CDR3 DNA sequence: TGCAGTGTTCTGGACAGGGATAATTCACCCCTCCACTTT.

This clonotype has more than one count but fewer than ten. J is TRBJ2-2 and V is TRBV7-2, with D tentatively TRBD2 (5 bases). This CDR3 is 14 amino acids long. Looked up from germline, CDR1 is SGHTA and CDR2 is FQGNSA. V was shortened by 2 bases and J by 6 bases, with 10 bases between the two germline ends. CDR3 bases: TGTGCCAGCAGCTTAAAGAGGGCCGCCGGGGAGCTGTTTTTT. It encodes CASSLKRAAGELFF. Supplemented by reference TRBV7-2 and TRBJ2-2, the full variable domain reads GAGVSQSPSNKVTEKGKDVELRCDPISGHTALYWYRQSLGQGLEFLIYFQGNSAPDKSGLPSDRFSAERTGGSVSTLTIQRTQQEDSAVYLCASSLKRAAGELFFGEGSRLTVL.

The J gene is TRBJ1-1, the V gene TRBV28, with D uncertain. The CDR3 totals 14 residues. V was clipped by 5 bases and J by 5 bases, with 15 bases between them. Per germline, CDR1 MDHEN and CDR2 SYDVKM. The CDR3 protein is CASSVPALGTEAFF. The CDR3 DNA follows: TGTGCCAGCAGTGTGCCGGCCTTGGGGACTGAAGCTTTCTTT.

J is TRBJ2-3 and V is TRBV2; D gene uncertain. The V and J ends lost 1 base and 8 bases respectively, with 4 bases between them. The CDR3 extends over 11 amino acids. Germline V lookup: CDR1 SNHLY, CDR2 FYNNEI. DNA of the CDR3: TGTGCCAGCAGTGAAGGGCCTACGCAGTATTTT. Encoded protein: CASSEGPTQYF.

V gene TRBV5-1 combines with J gene TRBJ1-1, with D unresolved. Germline loops: CDR1 SGHRS, CDR2 YFSETQ. V dropped 0 bases and J dropped 1 base, with 7 bases sitting between them. The CDR3 totals 14 residues. The chain's CDR3 is CASSLASGNTEAFF. In DNA, the CDR3 is TGCGCCAGCAGCTTGGCATCAGGGAACACTGAAGCTTTCTTT.

This clonotype was counted at least ten times. The CDR3 here is CASSFKGFYEQYF. Here the CDR3 DNA reads TGTGCCAGCAGTTTTAAGGGATTCTACGAGCAGTACTTC. The chain uses TRBV28 and TRBJ2-7; no reliable D call. Germline V gene lookup returns CDR1 MDHEN and CDR2 SYDVKM. CDR3 length: 13 amino acids. V was clipped by 3 bases and J by 3 bases, with 9 bases between them.

This clonotype was picked up a small number of times. This chain joins TRBV20-1 and TRBJ2-2; 11 bases agree with TRBD2. V shed 3 bases and J 7 bases; nucleotides not matched to a gene: 13. Per germline, CDR1 DFQATT and CDR2 SNEGSKA (reference sequence). The CDR3 loop spans 17 amino acids. The CDR3: CSARATSGTPRGGELFF. Written as DNA, the CDR3 is TGCAGTGCTAGGGCGACTAGCGGGACTCCCAGAGGCGGGGAGCTGTTTTTT.

The CDR3 DNA is TGTGCCAGCAGCTTATTTCGGGGAGACGAGCAGTACTTC. Translated, it gives CASSLFRGDEQYF. This chain joins TRBV7-9 and TRBJ2-7; weak D call: TRBD2 (5 bases). V was cut by 2 bases and J by 5 bases, with 10 bases left in between. Germline CDR1 reads SEHNR; CDR2 reads FQNEAQ (reference sequence). The CDR3 runs 13 residues. The variable domain in full, completed from reference TRBV7-9 and TRBJ2-7, reads DTGVSQNPRHKITKRGQNVTFRCDPISEHNRLYWYRQTLGQGPEFLTYFQNEAQLEKSRLLSDRFSAERPKGSFSTLEIQRTEQGDSAMYLCASSLFRGDEQYFGPGTRLTVT.

CDR3 coding DNA: TGTGCCAGCAGCAGACAGGGAATGAGCGAGGCCAACGTCCTGACTTTC. Translated, it gives CASSRQGMSEANVLTF. V and J are TRBV7-2 and TRBJ2-6; 7 bases agree with TRBD1. Germline CDR1 reads SGHTA; CDR2 reads FQGNSA. This CDR3 region has 16 residues. The J segment lost 6 bases and the V segment lost 5 bases, leaving 10 bases of the junction unmatched.

CDR3 DNA: TGCGCCAGCAGCTTGGATCCCCCCGGGGAGCTGTTTTTT. It codes for CASSLDPPGELFF. The chain combines TRBV5-1 with TRBJ2-2; no firm D call. Deletions cut 0 bases from V and 6 bases from J, with 6 bases between. Germline CDR1 SGHRS, CDR2 YFSETQ. The CDR3 has 13 residues.